The source of this T cell receptor beta chain is a study of cytomegalovirus exposure and HLA in healthy donors. Study-wide context: Of fewer than 450 genotyped donors, about 80% clustered with self-reported Caucasian donors.

Primers for the PCR totalled 60 Vbeta and 13 Jbeta. Using immunoSEQ multiplex PCR, the repertoire was profiled, and TCRdb retains in-frame clones only, with some absent. The sample comprises approximately 37,000 clones, around 70% of which are singletons, and 6.3% rests with the top ten. V lost 0 bases to trimming and J lost 2 bases; unmatched junction nucleotides: 7. Germline V gives CDR1 SGDLS, CDR2 YYNGEE. CDR3 length: 16 residues. Concerning this clone: The antigen is unknown.

Findings of the study overall: Equally common other TCR beta chains were less clonally expanded than HLA-associated ones, a later analysis found. Presence/absence analyses assumed roughly uniform sequencing depth across donors.

The rearrangement uses TRBV9 and TRBJ2-5, with 7 bases identical to TRBD2. The sequenced sample was PBMCs. This TCR derives from a man younger than 45 in good health and CMV-seronegative. The CDR3 loop is CASSVALGGFQETQYF. CDR3 nucleotide sequence: TGTGCCAGCAGCGTAGCTTTGGGAGGGTTTCAAGAGACCCAGTACTTC.